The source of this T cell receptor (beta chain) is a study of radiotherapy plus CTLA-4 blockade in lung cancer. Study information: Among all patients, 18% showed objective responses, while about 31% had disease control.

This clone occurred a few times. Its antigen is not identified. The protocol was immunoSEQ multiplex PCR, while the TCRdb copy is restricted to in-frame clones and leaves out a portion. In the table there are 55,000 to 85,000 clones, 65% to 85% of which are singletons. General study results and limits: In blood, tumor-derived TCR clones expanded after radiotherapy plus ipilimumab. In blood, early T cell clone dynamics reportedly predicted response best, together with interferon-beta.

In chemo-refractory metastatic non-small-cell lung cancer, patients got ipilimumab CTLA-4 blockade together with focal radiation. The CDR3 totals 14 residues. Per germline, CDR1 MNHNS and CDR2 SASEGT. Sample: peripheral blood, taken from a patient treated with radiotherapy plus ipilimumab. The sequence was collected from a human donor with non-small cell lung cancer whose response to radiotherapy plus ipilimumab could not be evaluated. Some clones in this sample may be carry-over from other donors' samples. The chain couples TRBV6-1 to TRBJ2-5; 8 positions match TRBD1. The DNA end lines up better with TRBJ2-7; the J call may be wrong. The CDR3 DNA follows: TGTGCCAGCAGACCGGGACAGGACTCCTACGAGCAGTACTTC. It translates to CASRPGQDSYEQYF.